This entry lists 25 T cell receptor beta chains sequenced from one sample in a study of CD8+CD57+ T cells in acquired aplastic anemia. Flow cytometry had shown expanded CD8+CD57+ cells in the patients chosen for sequencing. The use of genomic DNA as template underpinned the TCR beta VDJ and CDR3 profiling. Each CDR3 protein gets one entry after TCRdb re-called the reads with MiXCR. The table lists about 170,000 distinct CDR3 sequences, around half of them singletons. The source material was sorted CD4+, CD8+, or CD8+CD57+ T cells (not recorded which) from PBMCs. Source of these receptors: a human donor with aplastic anemia.

The chain employs TRBV6-1 and TRBJ1-4; D unresolved. This CDR3 contains 13 residues. Between the trimmed V and J ends, which lost 5 bases and 7 bases, there was a span of 11 bases. Germline V lookup: CDR1 MNHNS, CDR2 SASEGT. CDR3 sequence (DNA): TGTGCCAGCAGTCGGGTTGTAGGTGAAAAACTGTTTTTT. Its translation: CASSRVVGEKLFF.

This clonotype was found a few times. The chain uses TRBV3-1 and TRBJ1-3; D perhaps matches TRBD1 (5 bases). CDR3 length: 14 residues. Germline V gives CDR1 LGHDT, CDR2 YNNKEL (reference sequence). V was shortened by 7 bases and J by 0 bases, with 10 bases between the two germline ends. In DNA, the CDR3 is TGTGCCAGCACCCTAGGGGTCTCTGGAAACACCATATATTTT. Translated, it gives CASTLGVSGNTIYF.

This clonotype occurred a few times. The chain recombines TRBV10-3 with TRBJ1-6; D is ambiguous. Trimming left V 4 bases short and J 0 bases short, with 10 bases between. The CDR3 extends over 16 amino acids. Per the germline V gene, CDR1 is ENHRY and CDR2 is SYGVKD. In nucleotides, the CDR3 is TGTGCCATCAGTGGGGCCAAGCCCTCCTATAATTCACCCCTCCACTTT. Its translation is CAISGAKPSYNSPLHF.

The V call is TRBV10-3, the J call TRBJ2-1; 7 bases are a match to TRBD1. Germline V lookup: CDR1 ENHRY, CDR2 SYGVKD. The ends lost 7 bases at V and 7 bases at J; junction bases unmatched: 10. This CDR3 is built from 14 residues. The DNA for the CDR3 is TGTGCCATCACCGACCGAGGGGGCCGGAATGAGCAGTTCTTC. This gives the protein CAITDRGGRNEQFF.

Comment on this clonotype: This CDR3 is missing its conserved last phenylalanine or tryptophan, likely due to a read error. The rearrangement joins TRBV6-1 to TRBJ2-1; 10 positions agree with TRBD2. The V and J ends lost 6 bases and 6 bases, in that order; junction bases with no gene match: 8. Germline V gives CDR1 MNHNS, CDR2 SASEGT. The CDR3 has 15 residues. CDR3 sequence reads: CASRLSGGAVNEQFL. For the CDR3, the DNA is TGTGCCAGCAGGCTCAGCGGGGGGGCCGTCAATGAGCAGTTCCTC.

This sequence joins TRBV2 and TRBJ2-1; D remains unclear. Trimming took 6 bases from V and 2 from J, leaving 11 bases between them. Per the germline V gene, CDR1 is SNHLY and CDR2 is FYNNEI. This CDR3 has 14 amino acids. This CDR3 is CASRPTLTYNEQFF. For the CDR3, the DNA is TGTGCCAGCAGACCGACTCTTACCTACAATGAGCAGTTCTTC.

The chain couples TRBV29-1 to TRBJ2-1; D unresolved. The CDR3 is made up of 11 amino acids. CDR1 is SQVTM, CDR2 ANQGSEA, per germline. V lost 5 bases and J 4 bases, leaving 6 bases between the germline ends. The CDR3 sequence: CSVSLYNEQFF. The CDR3 DNA reads as TGCAGCGTTTCTCTTTACAATGAGCAGTTCTTC.

This clonotype was recorded once. The gene calls are TRBV25-1 and TRBJ1-4; D is perhaps TRBD1 (5 bases). The germline V and J ends were trimmed by 7 bases and 0 bases, with 12 bases remaining between them. CDR3 size: 15 residues. The germline gives CDR1 MGHDK, CDR2 SYGVNS. The CDR3 loop is CASNRGYTTNEKLFF. The CDR3 DNA sequence: TGTGCCAGCAATAGGGGTTATACAACTAATGAAAAACTGTTTTTT.

The genes are TRBV9 and TRBJ2-7, with 9 nucleotides matching TRBD2. V trimming: 0 bases; J trimming: 6 bases; junction bases outside the gene matches: 10. The germline V gene has CDR1 SGDLS and CDR2 YYNGEE. CDR3 length equals 16 residues. The CDR3 region has the DNA TGTGCCAGCAGCGTAGACGGCGGGAGGGCCGGGGGCGAGCAGTACTTC. The encoded protein is CASSVDGGRAGGEQYF.

This clonotype has a handful of counts. The rearrangement links TRBV20-1 to TRBJ1-2; D gene uncertain. The CDR3 runs to 13 residues. The germline V and J ends were trimmed by 0 bases and 4 bases, with 9 bases remaining between them. Looked up from germline, CDR1 is DFQATT and CDR2 is SNEGSKA (reference sequence). Here the CDR3 DNA reads TGCAGTGCTAGAGATCCCAGGTCCTATGGCTACACCTTC. Its translation is CSARDPRSYGYTF.

This clonotype occurred once. This chain uses TRBV25-1 with TRBJ2-7, with D perhaps matching TRBD2 (6 bases). The CDR3 runs to 16 residues. Per the germline V gene, CDR1 is MGHDK and CDR2 is SYGVNS. V shed 6 bases and J shed 3 bases, with 21 bases lying between them. The CDR3 loop is CASSNDPPTGVYEQYF. DNA of the CDR3: TGTGCCAGCAGCAATGACCCCCCAACGGGAGTCTACGAGCAGTACTTC.

The gene calls are TRBV5-6 and TRBJ1-4; D is unresolved. The CDR3 has 18 amino acids. V lost 3 bases, J lost 0 bases, and 18 bases lay in between. CDR1 and CDR2 (germline): SGHDT, YYEEEE. CDR3: CASSSGLTSWATNEKLFF. The DNA of the CDR3 is TGTGCCAGCAGCTCGGGGTTAACTAGTTGGGCAACTAATGAAAAACTGTTTTTT.

This clonotype was counted only a few times. V is TRBV19 and J is TRBJ1-6; D gene uncertain. Between the trimmed V and J ends, which lost 3 bases and 7 bases, there was a span of 7 bases. The CDR3 sequence is 13 residues long. Germline CDR1 is LNHDA and CDR2 is SQIVND (reference sequence). The CDR3 DNA follows: TGTGCCAGTAGTATGTCCCCCAATTCACCCCTCCACTTT. Translating it yields CASSMSPNSPLHF.

On this clonotype itself: The junction departs from germline at one end; a sequencing error may be responsible. This chain links TRBV24-1 with TRBJ2-3; 8 bases are a match to TRBD2. Germline values: CDR1 KGHDR, CDR2 SFDVKD. CDR3 size: 17 residues. The CDR3 is CATSGASRGDGTDTHYF. The CDR3 DNA sequence: TGTGCCACCAGTGGGGCATCGCGGGGGGACGGTACAGATACGCATTATTTT.

This clonotype was counted a single time. The chain links TRBV5-8 to TRBJ2-5, with D unresolved. The V end lost 4 bases, the J end lost 1 base, and 11 bases lay between the germline ends. CDR3 length: 14 amino acids. Germline lookup yields CDR1 SGHTS and CDR2 YDEGEE. The CDR3 here is CASSPRRTQETQYF. Here the CDR3 DNA reads TGTGCCAGCAGCCCCCGGCGGACCCAAGAGACCCAGTACTTC. The whole variable domain, remainder taken from reference TRBV5-8 and TRBJ2-5, is EAGVTQSPTHLIKTRGQQATLRCSPISGHTSVYWYQQALGLGLQFLLWYDEGEERNRGNFPPRFSGRQFPNYSSELNVNALELEDSALYLCASSPRRTQETQYFGPGTRLLVL.

The V gene is TRBV29-1, the J gene TRBJ2-1; 9 bases line up with TRBD1. V shed 1 base, J shed 2 bases, and the junction held 3 bases outside the gene matches. Per germline, CDR1 SQVTM and CDR2 ANQGSEA. The CDR3 extends over 15 amino acids. This chain's CDR3 is CSVEGGQGPYNEQFF. The CDR3 DNA sequence: TGCAGCGTTGAAGGAGGACAGGGGCCCTACAATGAGCAGTTCTTC.

Regarding this clonotype: A read error may be the cause here, since a much bigger clone is one base away. The CDR3 DNA follows: TGTGCCAGCGGCCGCTGGGGGGGGCTTGAGCAGTTCTTC. Protein product: CASGRWGGLEQFF. The chain is built from TRBV7-2 and TRBJ2-1; D is possibly TRBD2 (7 bases). CDR3 length: 13 residues. The germline V gene has CDR1 SGHTA and CDR2 FQGNSA. Trimming cost V 8 bases and J 9 bases, with 17 bases left between them.

This chain connects TRBV20-1 to TRBJ2-1; TRBD2 aligns across 7 bases. CDR3 length: 12 amino acids. Germline lookup yields CDR1 DFQATT and CDR2 SNEGSKA (reference sequence). J was trimmed by 7 bases and V by 6 bases; bases with no gene match: 6. As DNA, the CDR3 is TGCAGTGCCCAGGGACTAAAGAATGAGCAGTTCTTC. Translation: CSAQGLKNEQFF.

The V gene is TRBV2, the J gene TRBJ1-2; 7 bases fit TRBD1. V gave up 7 bases and J gave up 6 bases; unmatched junction bases: 8. Looked up from germline, CDR1 is SNHLY and CDR2 is FYNNEI. The CDR3 extends over 13 amino acids. In DNA form, the CDR3 reads TGTGCCAGCATGGGACAGCCGAAGGATGGCTACACCTTC. Protein sequence: CASMGQPKDGYTF. Filled out from reference TRBV2 and TRBJ1-2, the complete variable domain reads EPEVTQTPSHQVTQMGQEVILRCVPISNHLYFYWYRQILGQKVEFLVSFYNNEISEKSEIFDDQFSVERPDGSNFTLKIRSTKLEDSAMYFCASMGQPKDGYTFGSGTRLTVV.

This clonotype was seen many times. The CDR3 DNA reads as TGTGCCAGCAGTGAAGACCAGCTCTATACTAATTCACCCCTCCACTTT. Its protein product is CASSEDQLYTNSPLHF. V is TRBV25-1 and J is TRBJ1-6; D unclear. Germline loops: CDR1 MGHDK, CDR2 SYGVNS. The ends were cut back, 2 bases at V and 6 bases at J, with 14 bases in the middle. The CDR3 is 16 residues long. Full variable domain (rest looked up from reference TRBV25-1 and TRBJ1-6): EADIYQTPRYLVIGTGKKITLECSQTMGHDKMYWYQQDPGMELHLIHYSYGVNSTEKGDLSSESTVSRIRTEHFPLTLESARPSHTSQYLCASSEDQLYTNSPLHFGNGTRLTVT.

For this clonotype: A read error may be the cause here, since a much bigger clone is one base away. The V call is TRBV6-1, the J call TRBJ1-2; no clear D gene. CDR3 length equals 13 residues. Germline assignment: CDR1 MNHNS and CDR2 SASEGT. CDR3 region: CATSPGFDYGYTF. In nucleotides, the CDR3 is TGTGCCACCAGTCCCGGGTTCGACTATGGCTACACCTTC.

In regard to this clonotype: This may be a read error, as it is one base from a much larger clone. This sequence joins TRBV11-1 and TRBJ2-1; D uncertain. This CDR3 region has 15 residues. Germline CDR1 SGHAT, CDR2 FQDESV (reference sequence). CDR3 coding DNA: TGTGCCAGCAGCTTAGACTTCTCCCCTGGAAATGAGCAGCTCTTC. This sequence encodes CASSLDFSPGNEQLF. Full variable domain (rest looked up from reference TRBV11-1 and TRBJ2-1): EAEVAQSPRYKITEKSQAVAFWCDPISGHATLYWYRQILGQGPELLVQFQDESVVDDSQLPKDRFSAERLKGVDSTLKIQPAELGDSAMYLCASSLDFSPGNEQLFGPGTRLTVL.

This clonotype has only a few counts. The chain links TRBV24-1 to TRBJ1-1; D is unresolved. Germline CDR1 is KGHDR and CDR2 is SFDVKD. The CDR3 covers 12 residues. V was shortened by 5 bases and J by 8 bases, with 11 bases between the two germline ends. The CDR3 region has the DNA TGTGCCACCAGTGGAACCGGGATAGAAGCTTTCTTT. Translating gives CATSGTGIEAFF.

The chain recombines TRBV7-3 with TRBJ2-3, with D possibly TRBD2 on 5 matching bases. The CDR3 contains 13 residues. Germline V CDR1 and CDR2: SGHTA, FQGTGA. V lost 5 bases and J 6 bases, leaving 12 bases between the germline ends. The CDR3 DNA sequence: TGTGCCAGCAGCCTGCCCGGGAAGGATACGCAGTATTTT. The encoded protein is CASSLPGKDTQYF.

With respect to this clonotype: A read error may produce the germline difference seen at one junction end. This rearrangement joins TRBV11-2 to TRBJ2-7; D perhaps matches TRBD1 (6 bases). Germline loops: CDR1 SGHAT, CDR2 FQNNGV. This CDR3 contains 15 residues. CDR3 sequence (DNA): TGCGCCAGCAGCCAACGACAGGTAGGGCCCTACGAGCAGTACTTC. It codes for CASSQRQVGPYEQYF.